These 9 T cell receptor beta chains were all obtained from the same sample, sequenced in a study of read filtering for tumor transcriptome and immune sequencing. From 300 to 400 ng of RNA, a library with molecular barcoded alpha/delta and beta/gamma adaptors was made. TCRdb independently ran MiXCR on the reads; one entry per CDR3 protein. The profile shows around 970 distinct CDR3 sequences, approximately 82% of them singletons. Sequenced: a population of CD138-negative cells sorted from bone marrow. These receptors all stem from a donor at least 40 years old with multiple myeloma. This table probably holds off-target reads from a library built for another chain.

This chain uses TRBV6-1 with TRBJ2-1; D gene uncertain. The germline V gene has CDR1 MNHNS and CDR2 SASEGT. V lost 4 bases to trimming and J lost 10 bases, with 17 bases between them. The CDR3 sequence is 14 residues long. This CDR3 is CASSGQGRFVEQFF. CDR3 coding DNA: TGTGCCAGCAGTGGACAAGGACGATTTGTGGAGCAGTTCTTC.

This clonotype has a handful of counts. This may be a read error, as it is one base from a much larger clone. This chain links TRBV5-1 with TRBJ1-6; possibly TRBD1 for D (6 bases). This CDR3 contains 18 residues. From germline, CDR1 is SGHRS and CDR2 YFSETQ. The CDR3 bases are TGCGCCGGCAGCTTGGGGGCGACCGGGGGACTTCTAGGATCACCCCTCCACTTT. Protein: CAGSLGATGGLLGSPLHF.

Of note for this clonotype: An end of the junction does not agree with germline; a read error may underlie this. The chain combines TRBV3-1 with TRBJ2-1; D gene ambiguous. This CDR3 contains 15 residues. CDR1 and CDR2 (germline): LGHDT, YNNKEL (reference sequence). The CDR3 nucleotides read TGTGCCAGCAGCCAACTTGACGGCCCGTCCAATGAGCGGTTCTTC. Protein sequence: CASSQLDGPSNERFF.

The chain is built from TRBV20-1 and TRBJ2-1; D perhaps matches TRBD2 (5 bases). The CDR3 is 13 amino acids. Germline loops: CDR1 DFQATT, CDR2 SNEGSKA (reference sequence). Trimming stripped 3 bases from V and 9 bases from J, with 15 bases between. The CDR3 DNA reads TGCAGTGCTAGTTTATCGCGGGCTGGTGAGCAGTTCTTC. Translated: CSASLSRAGEQFF.

The chain joins TRBV3-1 to TRBJ2-7, with 8 nucleotides matching TRBD2. V gave up 2 bases and J gave up 0 bases; unmatched junction bases: 0. Germline assignment: CDR1 LGHDT and CDR2 YNNKEL (reference sequence). CDR3 length: 14 amino acids. This CDR3 is CASSQLAGSYEQYF. As DNA, the CDR3 is TGTGCCAGCAGCCAACTAGCGGGCTCCTACGAGCAGTACTTC.

The V gene is TRBV2, the J gene TRBJ2-1, with D uncertain. Germline V gives CDR1 SNHLY, CDR2 FYNNEI. The germline V and J ends were trimmed by 6 bases and 2 bases, with 8 bases remaining between them. The CDR3 is 13 amino acids. CDR3 sequence reads: CASSSNTYNEQFF. The CDR3 DNA follows: TGTGCCAGCAGCTCCAACACCTACAATGAGCAGTTCTTC.

Remarks on this clonotype: A junction end diverges from the germline sequence, so it may reflect a read error. The V and J genes are TRBV19 and TRBJ2-2; TRBD1 agrees at 7 bases. This CDR3 region has 15 residues. The germline gives CDR1 LNHDA, CDR2 SQIVND (reference sequence). The CDR3 coding sequence is TGTGCCAGTGCAGACAGGGCTAGATCAGCCGGGGAGCTGTCTTTT. The encoded protein is CASADRARSAGELSF.

This clonotype was seen a handful of times. V is TRBV5-1 and J is TRBJ2-7, with D unresolved. This CDR3 spans 13 amino acids. The germline V gene has CDR1 SGHRS and CDR2 YFSETQ. Trimming left V 0 bases short and J 5 bases short, with 9 bases between. CDR3 in amino acids: CASSLDNSNEQYF. As DNA, the CDR3 is TGCGCCAGCAGCTTGGACAACTCGAACGAGCAGTACTTC.

This chain joins TRBV12-3 or TRBV12-4 and TRBJ2-1; 10 bases are shared with TRBD2. The ends lost 4 bases at V and 10 bases at J; junction bases unmatched: 13. This CDR3 spans 16 amino acids. CDR3 amino acids: CASSSLAGGRAREQFF. In DNA form, the CDR3 reads TGTGCCAGCAGTTCCTTAGCGGGAGGTAGGGCAAGAGAGCAGTTCTTC.